The 9 T cell receptor beta chains presented below share a single source sample, sequenced in a study of radiation and T cells in renal cell carcinoma. TCRdb's table, derived via immunoSEQ multiplex PCR, lists solely in-frame clones and lacks some. The sample lists about 130,000 clones, 88% occurring once. The time point here: blood 2 weeks post-SBRT. Treatment of the sample: 15 Gy SBRT to primary tumor, nephrectomy 4 weeks later. The sequences come from blood, collected from a patient whose treatment included radiotherapy and nephrectomy. These receptors originate from a woman aged 70-85 years with renal cell carcinoma.

This chain links TRBV9 with TRBJ2-5; D is unresolved. The V and J ends lost 2 bases and 4 bases respectively, with 12 bases between them. Germline V gene data show CDR1 as SGDLS and CDR2 as YYNGEE. This CDR3 has 14 residues. The CDR3 region has the DNA TGTGCCAGCAGCGTTACCGGGCTAGGAGAGACCCAGTACTTC. It is translated as CASSVTGLGETQYF.

The chain employs TRBV11-3 and TRBJ2-1; 12 bases are a match to TRBD2. V lost 1 base, J lost 13 bases, and 5 bases stayed unmatched. Germline CDR1 and CDR2: SGHNT and YENEEA. CDR3 length equals 14 residues. The CDR3 coding sequence is TGTGCCAGCAGCTTAGTCCTAGCGGGGGGGCGACAGTTCTTC. It yields the protein CASSLVLAGGRQFF.

DNA for the CDR3: TGCGCCAGCAGCCAAGATGGGGGCGCATACAATGAGCAGTTCTTC. Its translation is CASSQDGGAYNEQFF. This chain links TRBV4-3 with TRBJ2-1; perhaps TRBD1 as D (6 bases). This CDR3 contains 15 residues. CDR1 is LGHNA and CDR2 is YSLEER in the germline V gene. V was cut by 0 bases and J by 4 bases, with 10 bases left in between.

The chain carries TRBV7-8 and TRBJ2-7; 7 bases agree with TRBD1. The CDR3 runs 15 residues. Germline V gene lookup returns CDR1 SGHVS and CDR2 FQNEAQ. The V gene end was trimmed by 4 bases and the J gene end by 2 bases; junction bases not matched to a gene: 8. CDR3 coding DNA: TGTGCCAGCAGCTCCAATCGACAGGGCCCCTACGAGCAGTACTTC. Translating gives CASSSNRQGPYEQYF. Supplemented by reference TRBV7-8 and TRBJ2-7, the full variable domain reads GAGVSQSPRYKVAKRGQDVALRCDPISGHVSLFWYQQALGQGPEFLTYFQNEAQLDKSGLPSDRFFAERPEGSVSTLKIQRTQQEDSAVYLCASSSNRQGPYEQYFGPGTRLTVT.

This chain joins TRBV7-2 and TRBJ1-6, with 11 bases identical to TRBD1. CDR1 and CDR2 from the germline V gene are SGHTA and FQGNSA. V lost 6 bases, J lost 6 bases, and 4 bases stayed unmatched. The CDR3 runs to 15 residues. In DNA form, the CDR3 reads TGTGCCAGCAGGCGGGGACAGGGGGTTAATTCACCCCTCCACTTT. Encoded protein: CASRRGQGVNSPLHF.

The chain employs TRBV7-9 and TRBJ2-7; D is possibly TRBD1 (5 bases). V was cut by 5 bases and J by 3 bases, with 8 bases left in between. The CDR3 length is 12 residues. Germline assignment: CDR1 SEHNR and CDR2 FQNEAQ (reference sequence). This chain's CDR3 is CASSAGIYEQYF. The CDR3 coding sequence is TGTGCCAGCAGCGCAGGGATCTACGAGCAGTACTTC.

About this clone itself: One end of the junction fails to match germline, which may point to a read error. The chain couples TRBV7-7 to TRBJ2-5; 9 bases fit TRBD1. The CDR3 sequence is 15 residues long. Germline values: CDR1 SSHAT, CDR2 FNYEAQ (reference sequence). The CDR3 loop is CASSLEQGAGETQYF. As DNA, the CDR3 is TGTGCTAGCAGTCTAGAACAGGGGGCTGGAGAGACCCAGTACTTC.

This chain joins TRBV6-4 and TRBJ2-3, with D perhaps given as TRBD1 or TRBD2 (5 bases each). The CDR3 is 14 amino acids. V shed 0 bases and J shed 4 bases, with 8 bases lying between them. CDR1 is MRHNA and CDR2 is SNTAGT in the germline V gene. CDR3 in DNA: TGTGCCAGCAGTGACTCTGGGACCGCAGATACGCAGTATTTT. Translated: CASSDSGTADTQYF.

This chain connects TRBV4-3 to TRBJ2-5; D may be TRBD2 (5 bases). CDR3 length: 15 residues. Germline V gene sequence: CDR1 LGHNA, CDR2 YSLEER. V was trimmed by 0 bases and J by 6 bases, leaving 14 bases between them. CDR3 sequence (DNA): TGCGCCAGCAGCCAAGATCGAGGGAGTTGGCAGACCCAGTACTTC. Its protein is CASSQDRGSWQTQYF.